Listed below are T cell receptor beta chains from one sample, sequenced in a study of T-cell memory formation after mild COVID-19. TCRdb fed the 5' RACE reads into MiXCR, producing one record per CDR3 protein. The sample lists 200,000 to 250,000 distinct CDR3 sequences; roughly a tenth were seen once. The sequencing sample was made of PBMCs or a T cell subset sorted from them (not recorded which). These receptors all stem from a man aged 18 to 29 who had mild COVID-19 (a few samples of this study predate the infection). Cell type and time point are not known. Both conserved end residues are part of each CDR3. The D gene is left open where the match is weak. Some rows mark clone size as missing; the rest say once, few, many or name a class of expanded clone.

d_call: NA; j_call: TRBJ1-5; clone_size: few; v_call: TRBV28; cdr3_nt: TGTGCCAGCAGTGTCAGGGGTTGGGGCAATCAGCCCCAGCATTTT; cdr3_aa: CASSVRGWGNQPQHF
d_call: NA; j_call: TRBJ2-2; clone_size: few; v_call: TRBV7-2; cdr3_nt: TGTGCCGAGGCTGGGACCTCTGGGGACACCGGGGAGCTGTTTTTT; cdr3_aa: CAEAGTSGDTGELFF
d_call: TRBD2; j_call: TRBJ2-3; clone_size: many; v_call: TRBV6-2/TRBV6-3; cdr3_nt: TGTGCCAGCAGTCCTCCGGGGGGTCGCACAGATACGCAGTATTTT; cdr3_aa: CASSPPGGRTDTQYF
d_call: NA; j_call: TRBJ1-1; clone_size: few; v_call: TRBV3-1; cdr3_nt: TGTGCCAGCAGCCTCGCGGGTTTGGGGGCCGCTGAAGCTTTCTTT; cdr3_aa: CASSLAGLGAAEAFF
d_call: NA; j_call: TRBJ2-5; clone_size: many; v_call: TRBV18; cdr3_nt: TGTGCCAGCTCCCGGGGACAAGAGACCCAGTACTTC; cdr3_aa: CASSRGQETQYF
d_call: TRBD2; j_call: TRBJ2-1; clone_size: NA; v_call: TRBV6-5; cdr3_nt: TGTGCCAGCAGTGAACCGACCAGCGGGGGGGGTAATGAGCAGTTCTTC; cdr3_aa: CASSEPTSGGGNEQFF
d_call: TRBD2; j_call: TRBJ2-3; clone_size: few; v_call: TRBV7-3; cdr3_nt: TGTGCCAGCAGCCTACGGACTAGCGGGGGCCCCACAGATACGCAGTATTTT; cdr3_aa: CASSLRTSGGPTDTQYF
d_call: NA; j_call: TRBJ1-2; clone_size: NA; v_call: TRBV6-2/TRBV6-3; cdr3_nt: TGTGCCAGCAGTTACTCGAGTGGAAATGGCTACACCTTC; cdr3_aa: CASSYSSGNGYTF
d_call: TRBD1; j_call: TRBJ1-5; clone_size: NA; v_call: TRBV6-6; cdr3_nt: TGTGCCAGCAGTCAAAAATGGGACAGGGGACTCTATCAGCCCCAGCATTTT; cdr3_aa: CASSQKWDRGLYQPQHF
d_call: NA; j_call: TRBJ1-1; clone_size: NA; v_call: TRBV5-1; cdr3_nt: TGCGCCAGCATGGGGCCAACGAACACTGAAGCTTTCTTT; cdr3_aa: CASMGPTNTEAFF
d_call: NA; j_call: TRBJ2-5; clone_size: few; v_call: TRBV20-1; cdr3_nt: TGCAGTGCTAGAGAGGCCCTCCAAGAGACCCAGTACTTC; cdr3_aa: CSAREALQETQYF
d_call: TRBD1; j_call: TRBJ1-6; clone_size: many; v_call: TRBV7-6; cdr3_nt: TGTGCCAGCAGCTCGGGACAGGGGAAAATCTCACCCCTCCACTTT; cdr3_aa: CASSSGQGKISPLHF
d_call: TRBD1; j_call: TRBJ1-1; clone_size: many; v_call: TRBV12-3/TRBV12-4; cdr3_nt: TGTGCCAGCAGCCTGGACAGGACGACCGAAGCTTTCTTT; cdr3_aa: CASSLDRTTEAFF
d_call: TRBD2; j_call: TRBJ2-4; clone_size: NA; v_call: TRBV5-1; cdr3_nt: TGCGCCAGCAGTCCCAGCGGGGGGGTAGCCAAAAACATTCAGTACTTC; cdr3_aa: CASSPSGGVAKNIQYF
d_call: NA; j_call: TRBJ2-7; clone_size: NA; v_call: TRBV18; cdr3_nt: TGTGCCAGCTCACCAAGTGGACTCCCGGGCTCCTACGAGCAGTACTTC; cdr3_aa: CASSPSGLPGSYEQYF
d_call: TRBD2; j_call: TRBJ2-2; clone_size: many; v_call: TRBV7-8; cdr3_nt: TGTGCCAGCCTGCTGGGCGGGGAGGGAACCGGGGAGCTGTTTTTT; cdr3_aa: CASLLGGEGTGELFF
d_call: NA; j_call: TRBJ2-4; clone_size: many; v_call: TRBV20-1; cdr3_nt: TGCAGTGCTAGAATCCGGGCCGGGATTCAGTACTTC; cdr3_aa: CSARIRAGIQYF
d_call: NA; j_call: TRBJ2-7; clone_size: few; v_call: TRBV5-1; cdr3_nt: TGCGCCAGCAGCTTGGTTTCCGGGGATTACGAGCAGTACTTC; cdr3_aa: CASSLVSGDYEQYF
d_call: NA; j_call: TRBJ2-7; clone_size: NA; v_call: TRBV20-1; cdr3_nt: TGCAGTGCCCCTATCCCGAACGTGGGCGAGCAGTACTTC; cdr3_aa: CSAPIPNVGEQYF
d_call: NA; j_call: TRBJ1-2; clone_size: few; v_call: TRBV4-1; cdr3_nt: TGCGCCAGCAGCCTAGCGGGGGTCGCTGAACGCTACACCTTC; cdr3_aa: CASSLAGVAERYTF
d_call: TRBD2; j_call: TRBJ2-1; clone_size: few; v_call: TRBV7-3; cdr3_nt: TGTGCCAGCAGCACAGTGGCGGGGGCCTACAATGAGCAGTTCTTC; cdr3_aa: CASSTVAGAYNEQFF
d_call: TRBD1; j_call: TRBJ1-1; clone_size: NA; v_call: TRBV6-5; cdr3_nt: TGTGCCAGCAGTTCAACCCCGACAGGGATCGACACTGAAGCTTTCTTT; cdr3_aa: CASSSTPTGIDTEAFF
d_call: NA; j_call: TRBJ1-1; clone_size: many; v_call: TRBV29-1; cdr3_nt: TGCAGCGTTGAGGGCCAATATAACACTGAAGCTTTCTTT; cdr3_aa: CSVEGQYNTEAFF
d_call: NA; j_call: TRBJ2-7; clone_size: NA; v_call: TRBV6-4; cdr3_nt: TGTGCCAGCAGTGACGGAACAGGGAAAATTTACGAGCAGTACTTC; cdr3_aa: CASSDGTGKIYEQYF
d_call: TRBD2; j_call: TRBJ2-5; clone_size: many; v_call: TRBV11-2; cdr3_nt: TGTGCCAGCAGCCGTTCCGCTAGCGGGGGAGAGGAGACCCAGTACTTC; cdr3_aa: CASSRSASGGEETQYF
d_call: NA; j_call: TRBJ2-4; clone_size: NA; v_call: TRBV18; cdr3_nt: TGTGCCAGCTCACCACCGTCCCGCGTTTCAGACATTCAGTACTTC; cdr3_aa: CASSPPSRVSDIQYF
d_call: NA; j_call: TRBJ1-1; clone_size: NA; v_call: TRBV5-4; cdr3_nt: TGTGCCAGCAGCCCCACCGGGGGGTACACTGAAGCTTTCTTT; cdr3_aa: CASSPTGGYTEAFF
d_call: NA; j_call: TRBJ1-2; clone_size: NA; v_call: TRBV3-1; cdr3_nt: TGTGCCAGCAGCCAAGGGGACGTAGGCGGCTACACCTTC; cdr3_aa: CASSQGDVGGYTF
d_call: TRBD1; j_call: TRBJ1-1; clone_size: NA; v_call: TRBV27; cdr3_nt: TGTGCCAGCAGTAAATACGGGACAGGGGGCGTTGGGGCTGAAGCTTTCTTT; cdr3_aa: CASSKYGTGGVGAEAFF
d_call: NA; j_call: TRBJ2-2; clone_size: few; v_call: TRBV20-1; cdr3_nt: TGCAGTGCTAGTCCGGTTAAGGCGAACACCGGGGAGCTGTTTTTT; cdr3_aa: CSASPVKANTGELFF
d_call: NA; j_call: TRBJ1-5; clone_size: NA; v_call: TRBV27; cdr3_nt: TGTGCCAGCAGTTTATGGTACAGCAATCAGCCCCAGCATTTT; cdr3_aa: CASSLWYSNQPQHF
d_call: TRBD1; j_call: TRBJ1-2; clone_size: few; v_call: TRBV12-3/TRBV12-4; cdr3_nt: TGTGCCAGCAGCCTAGGACAGGGTTGGGGCTACACCTTC; cdr3_aa: CASSLGQGWGYTF
d_call: NA; j_call: TRBJ2-3; clone_size: NA; v_call: TRBV6-5; cdr3_nt: TGTGCCAGCACCCCGGGCTGGGCAGATACGCAGTATTTT; cdr3_aa: CASTPGWADTQYF
d_call: NA; j_call: TRBJ2-3; clone_size: few; v_call: TRBV11-2; cdr3_nt: TGTGCCAGCAGCTTAATAACAGGGAAGATTACAGATACGCAGTATTTT; cdr3_aa: CASSLITGKITDTQYF
d_call: NA; j_call: TRBJ2-7; clone_size: many; v_call: TRBV9; cdr3_nt: TGTGCCAGCAGCCCCGAGTCCCACGAGCAGTACTTC; cdr3_aa: CASSPESHEQYF
d_call: TRBD1; j_call: TRBJ1-2; clone_size: few; v_call: TRBV12-3/TRBV12-4; cdr3_nt: TGTGCCAGCAGGATTGGGACAGGACCAAACTATGGCTACACCTTC; cdr3_aa: CASRIGTGPNYGYTF
d_call: TRBD2; j_call: TRBJ2-1; clone_size: few; v_call: TRBV12-3/TRBV12-4; cdr3_nt: TGTGCCAGCAGTTTAAAGCGGGGGGGTGGCAATGAGCAGTTCTTC; cdr3_aa: CASSLKRGGGNEQFF
d_call: TRBD1; j_call: TRBJ2-7; clone_size: few; v_call: TRBV6-2/TRBV6-3; cdr3_nt: TGTGCCAGCACCGGACAGGGGGCCGGCGAGCAGTACTTC; cdr3_aa: CASTGQGAGEQYF
d_call: TRBD1; j_call: TRBJ2-7; clone_size: NA; v_call: TRBV12-3/TRBV12-4; cdr3_nt: TGTGCCAGCAGCCCACAGGGGCTACCCTACGAGCAGTACTTC; cdr3_aa: CASSPQGLPYEQYF
d_call: NA; j_call: TRBJ1-1; clone_size: few; v_call: TRBV5-1; cdr3_nt: TGCGCCAGCAGCTCGAATGCAGGTGGAAACACTGAAGCTTTCTTT; cdr3_aa: CASSSNAGGNTEAFF